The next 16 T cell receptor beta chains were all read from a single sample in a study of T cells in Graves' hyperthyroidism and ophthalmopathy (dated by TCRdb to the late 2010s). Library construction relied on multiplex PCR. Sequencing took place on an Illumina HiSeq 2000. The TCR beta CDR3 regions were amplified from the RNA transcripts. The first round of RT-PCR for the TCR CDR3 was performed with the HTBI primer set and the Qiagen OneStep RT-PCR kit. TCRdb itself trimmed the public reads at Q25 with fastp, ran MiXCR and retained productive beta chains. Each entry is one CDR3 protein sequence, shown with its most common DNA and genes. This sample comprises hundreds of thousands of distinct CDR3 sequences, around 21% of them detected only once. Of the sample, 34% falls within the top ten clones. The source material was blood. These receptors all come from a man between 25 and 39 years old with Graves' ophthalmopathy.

In nucleotides, the CDR3 is TGTGCCAGCAGCCGAGGGTTGGGGCTAGCGCCCAGCAATGAGCAGTTCTTC. Translating it yields CASSRGLGLAPSNEQFF. The gene calls are TRBV11-1 and TRBJ2-1; D perhaps matches TRBD2 (6 bases). The CDR3 totals 17 residues. The V gene's germline CDR1 is SGHAT and CDR2 FQDESV (reference sequence). Trimming pared 5 bases from V and 6 bases from J, leaving 23 bases between.

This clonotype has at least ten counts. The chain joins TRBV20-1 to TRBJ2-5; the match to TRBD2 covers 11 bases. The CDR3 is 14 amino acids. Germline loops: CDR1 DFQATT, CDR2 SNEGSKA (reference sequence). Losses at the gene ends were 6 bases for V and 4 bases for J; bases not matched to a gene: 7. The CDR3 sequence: CSAFSGRASETQYF. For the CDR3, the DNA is TGCAGTGCCTTTAGCGGGAGGGCTTCAGAGACCCAGTACTTC.

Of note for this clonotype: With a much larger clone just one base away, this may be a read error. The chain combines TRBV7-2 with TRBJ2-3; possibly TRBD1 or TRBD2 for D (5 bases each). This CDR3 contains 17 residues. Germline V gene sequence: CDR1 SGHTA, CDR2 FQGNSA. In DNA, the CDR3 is TGTGCCAGCAGCCTAAACCCTTTGGGACCTTACACAGATGCGCAGTATTTT. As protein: CASSLNPLGPYTDAQYF. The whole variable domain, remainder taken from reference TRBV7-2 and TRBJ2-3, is GAGVSQSPSNKVTEKGKDVELRCDPISGHTALYWYRQSLGQGLEFLIYFQGNSAPDKSGLPSDRFSAERTGGSVSTLTIQRTQQEDSAVYLCASSLNPLGPYTDAQYFGPGTRLTVL.

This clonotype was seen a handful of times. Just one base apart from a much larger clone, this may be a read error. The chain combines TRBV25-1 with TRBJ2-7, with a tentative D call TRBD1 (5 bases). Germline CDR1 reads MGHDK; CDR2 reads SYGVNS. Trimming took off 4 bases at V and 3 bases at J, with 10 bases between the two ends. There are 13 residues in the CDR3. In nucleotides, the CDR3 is TGTGCCAGCAGTGCCCCAGGGTTCTACGAGCAGTACTTC. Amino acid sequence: CASSAPGFYEQYF.

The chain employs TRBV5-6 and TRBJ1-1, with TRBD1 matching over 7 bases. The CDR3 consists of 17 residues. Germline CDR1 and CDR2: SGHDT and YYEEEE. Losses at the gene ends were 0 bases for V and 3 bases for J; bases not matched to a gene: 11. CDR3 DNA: TGTGCCAGCAGCTTGGCAATTGGGACAGAGGGCCACACTGAAGCTTTCTTT. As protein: CASSLAIGTEGHTEAFF. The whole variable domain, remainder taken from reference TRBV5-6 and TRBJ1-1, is DAGVTQSPTHLIKTRGQQVTLRCSPKSGHDTVSWYQQALGQGPQFIFQYYEEEERQRGNFPDRFSGHQFPNYSSELNVNALLLGDSALYLCASSLAIGTEGHTEAFFGQGTRLTVV.

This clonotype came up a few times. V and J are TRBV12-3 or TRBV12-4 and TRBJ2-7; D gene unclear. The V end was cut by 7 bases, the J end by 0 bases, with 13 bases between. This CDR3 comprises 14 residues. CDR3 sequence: CASIPGGSSYEQYF. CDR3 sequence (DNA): TGTGCCAGCATCCCGGGCGGTAGCTCCTACGAGCAGTACTTC.

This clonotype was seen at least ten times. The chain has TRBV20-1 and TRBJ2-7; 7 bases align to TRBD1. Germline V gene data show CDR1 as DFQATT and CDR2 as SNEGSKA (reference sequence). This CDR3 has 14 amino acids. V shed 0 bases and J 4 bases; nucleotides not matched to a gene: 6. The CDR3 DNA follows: TGCAGTGCTAGAGAACGACAGGGCATATACGAGCAGTACTTC. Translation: CSARERQGIYEQYF.

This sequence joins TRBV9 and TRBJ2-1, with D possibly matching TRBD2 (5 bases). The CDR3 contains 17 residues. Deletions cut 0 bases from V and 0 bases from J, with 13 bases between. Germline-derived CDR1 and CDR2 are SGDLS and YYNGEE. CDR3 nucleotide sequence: TGTGCCAGCAGCGTAGAATTGAGGGTCAGCTCCTACAATGAGCAGTTCTTC. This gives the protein CASSVELRVSSYNEQFF. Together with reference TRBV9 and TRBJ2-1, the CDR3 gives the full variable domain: DSGVTQTPKHLITATGQRVTLRCSPRSGDLSVYWYQQSLDQGLQFLIQYYNGEERAKGNILERFSAQQFPDLHSELNLSSLELGDSALYFCASSVELRVSSYNEQFFGPGTRLTVL.

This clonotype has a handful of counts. Here the CDR3 reads CASSQFGKADSPLHF. CDR3 nucleotide sequence: TGTGCCAGCAGCCAATTCGGGAAAGCGGATTCACCCCTCCACTTT. This chain joins TRBV3-1 and TRBJ1-6; D ambiguous. V lost 2 bases and J 8 bases, leaving 13 bases between the germline ends. Germline CDR1 LGHDT, CDR2 YNNKEL (reference sequence). This CDR3 is built from 15 residues.

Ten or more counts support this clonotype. The CDR3 DNA reads TGCGCCAGCAGCAGTAAGAGGTCCAACACTGAAGCTTTCTTT. Residues: CASSSKRSNTEAFF. This chain uses TRBV10-1 with TRBJ1-1, with D hard to call. V gave up 6 bases and J gave up 2 bases, with 13 bases separating them. In germline, CDR1 is WNHNN, CDR2 SYGVQD (reference sequence). The CDR3 spans 14 residues.

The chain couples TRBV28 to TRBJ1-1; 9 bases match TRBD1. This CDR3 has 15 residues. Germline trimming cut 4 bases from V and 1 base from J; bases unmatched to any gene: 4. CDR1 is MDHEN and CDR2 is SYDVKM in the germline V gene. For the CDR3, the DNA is TGTGCCAGCAGTTGGGGGACAGGGCGGAACACTGAAGCTTTCTTT. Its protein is CASSWGTGRNTEAFF.

The CDR3 loop is CASSRGFGGRVSRTQYF. The CDR3 nucleotides read TGTGCCAGCAGCCGAGGATTTGGCGGGAGGGTCTCTCGGACCCAGTACTTC. V gene TRBV7-6 combines with J gene TRBJ2-5, with TRBD2 identical over 9 bases. Per the germline V gene, CDR1 is SGHVS and CDR2 is FNYEAQ. The CDR3 is made up of 17 amino acids. J lost 7 bases, V lost 5 bases, and 17 bases had no gene match.

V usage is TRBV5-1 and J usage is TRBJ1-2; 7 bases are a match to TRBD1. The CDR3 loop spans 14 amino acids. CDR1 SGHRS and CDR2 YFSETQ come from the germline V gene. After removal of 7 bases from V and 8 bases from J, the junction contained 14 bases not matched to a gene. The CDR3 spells CASDERGLGGGYTF. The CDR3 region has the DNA TGCGCCAGCGACGAGAGGGGGCTCGGAGGAGGCTACACCTTC.

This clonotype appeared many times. The CDR3 protein is CASKQGAFGNQPQHF. The CDR3 DNA follows: TGTGCCAGCAAACAGGGGGCGTTCGGCAATCAGCCCCAGCATTTT. The rearrangement links TRBV6-1 to TRBJ1-5; 9 bases map to TRBD1. The length of the CDR3 is 15 residues. Germline V gene data show CDR1 as MNHNS and CDR2 as SASEGT. Trimming cost V 7 bases and J 2 bases; bases outside gene matches: 6.

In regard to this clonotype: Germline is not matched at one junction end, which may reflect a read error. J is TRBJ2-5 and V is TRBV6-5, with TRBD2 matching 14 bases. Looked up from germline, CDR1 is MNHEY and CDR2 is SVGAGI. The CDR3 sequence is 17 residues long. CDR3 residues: CASSYLRLAGGGETQYF. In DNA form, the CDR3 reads TGTGCTAGCAGTTACCTCCGACTAGCGGGAGGGGGAGAGACCCAGTACTTC.

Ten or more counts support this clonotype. CDR3 loop: CASSGGLAGGQETQYF. The CDR3 DNA sequence: TGTGCCAGCAGCGGGGGGCTAGCGGGAGGCCAAGAGACCCAGTACTTC. The V call is TRBV6-1, the J call TRBJ2-5, with 11 bases matching TRBD2. Germline loops: CDR1 MNHNS, CDR2 SASEGT. The CDR3 is 16 residues long. The trim removed 6 bases at V and 1 base at J, leaving 7 bases unmatched.